This T cell receptor (beta chain) was sequenced in a study of human T cells and chemical hapten exposure. General study points: After DPC sensitization, TCRs above 1 in 1000 frequency showed no change.

The study extracted total RNA from unfractionated whole blood. Each CDR3 protein is one row after TCRdb ran MiXCR on the 5' RACE reads. The data hold about 81,000 distinct CDR3 sequences, with about 8.4% observed a single time. This clonotype has only a few counts. Its specificity is unknown. J was trimmed by 7 bases and V by 2 bases; bases with no gene match: 5. Per germline, CDR1 MNHEY and CDR2 SVGEGT. The length of the CDR3 is 14 residues. The sequence came from a male donor in good health. The genes are TRBV6-2 or TRBV6-3 and TRBJ1-5; 7 nucleotides match TRBD1. CDR3 residues: CASSYLTGDQPQHF. The CDR3 DNA is TGTGCCAGCAGTTACCTTACAGGGGACCAGCCCCAGCATTTT.